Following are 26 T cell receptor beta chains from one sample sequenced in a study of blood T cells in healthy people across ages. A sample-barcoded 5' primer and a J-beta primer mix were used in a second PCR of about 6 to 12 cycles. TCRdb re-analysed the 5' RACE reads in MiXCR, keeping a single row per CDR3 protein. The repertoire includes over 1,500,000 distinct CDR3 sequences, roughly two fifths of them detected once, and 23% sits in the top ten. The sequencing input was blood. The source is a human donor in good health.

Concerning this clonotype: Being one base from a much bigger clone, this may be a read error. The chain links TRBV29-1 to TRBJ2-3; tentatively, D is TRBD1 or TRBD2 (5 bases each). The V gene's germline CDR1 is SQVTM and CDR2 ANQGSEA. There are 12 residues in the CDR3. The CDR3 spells CSVGGSTGTQYF. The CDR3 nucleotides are TGCAGCGTTGGTGGGAGCACAGGTACGCAGTATTTT.

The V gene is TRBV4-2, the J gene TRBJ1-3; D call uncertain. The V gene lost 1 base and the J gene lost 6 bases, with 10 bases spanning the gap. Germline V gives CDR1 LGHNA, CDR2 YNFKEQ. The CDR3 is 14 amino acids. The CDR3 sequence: CASSQGTEANTIYF. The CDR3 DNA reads TGTGCCAGCAGCCAAGGGACCGAGGCAAACACCATATATTTT.

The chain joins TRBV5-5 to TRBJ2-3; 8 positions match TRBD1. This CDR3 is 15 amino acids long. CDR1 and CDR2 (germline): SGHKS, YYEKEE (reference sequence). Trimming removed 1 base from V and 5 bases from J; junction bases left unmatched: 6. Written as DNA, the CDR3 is TGTGCCAGCAGCTTGTCAGGGGGCTCACGAGATACGCAGTATTTT. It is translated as CASSLSGGSRDTQYF.

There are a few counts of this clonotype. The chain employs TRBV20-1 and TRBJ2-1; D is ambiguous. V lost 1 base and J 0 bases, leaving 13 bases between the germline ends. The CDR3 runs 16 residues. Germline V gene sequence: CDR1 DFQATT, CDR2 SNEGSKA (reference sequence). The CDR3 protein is CSARVYLPSSYNEQFF. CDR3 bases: TGCAGTGCTAGAGTATACCTCCCGAGCTCCTACAATGAGCAGTTCTTC.

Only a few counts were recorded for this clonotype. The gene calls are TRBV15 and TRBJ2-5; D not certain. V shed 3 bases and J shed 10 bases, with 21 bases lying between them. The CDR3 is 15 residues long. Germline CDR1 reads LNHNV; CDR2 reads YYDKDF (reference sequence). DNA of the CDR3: TGTGCCACCAGCAGTTCGGTAAACCCCGGCGCGGACCAGTACTTC. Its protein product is CATSSSVNPGADQYF.

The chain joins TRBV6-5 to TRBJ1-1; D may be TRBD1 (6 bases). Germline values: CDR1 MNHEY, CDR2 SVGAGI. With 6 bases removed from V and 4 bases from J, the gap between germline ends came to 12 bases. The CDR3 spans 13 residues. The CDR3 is CASRQGLGTEAFF. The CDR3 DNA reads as TGTGCCAGCAGGCAGGGGTTGGGCACTGAAGCTTTCTTT.

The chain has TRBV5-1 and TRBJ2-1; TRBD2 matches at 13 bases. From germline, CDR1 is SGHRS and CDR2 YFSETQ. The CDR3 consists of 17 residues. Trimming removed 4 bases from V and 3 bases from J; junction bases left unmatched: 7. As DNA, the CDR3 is TGCGCCAGCAGCCTAGGACTAGCGGGGGCCGTCTACAATGAGCAGTTCTTC. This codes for CASSLGLAGAVYNEQFF.

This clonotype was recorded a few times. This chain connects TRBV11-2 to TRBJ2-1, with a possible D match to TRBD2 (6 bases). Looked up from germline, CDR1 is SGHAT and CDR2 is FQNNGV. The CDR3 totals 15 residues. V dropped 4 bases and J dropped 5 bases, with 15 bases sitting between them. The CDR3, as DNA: TGTGCCAGCAGCTCCCCCCAGGCGGGGAACAATGAGCAGTTCTTC. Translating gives CASSSPQAGNNEQFF.

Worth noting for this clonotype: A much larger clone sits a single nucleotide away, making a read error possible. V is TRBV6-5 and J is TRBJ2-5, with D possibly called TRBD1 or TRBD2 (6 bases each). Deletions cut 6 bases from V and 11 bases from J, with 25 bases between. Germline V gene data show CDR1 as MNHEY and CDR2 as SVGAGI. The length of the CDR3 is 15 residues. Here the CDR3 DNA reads TGTGCCAGCAGCTTTAGACTAGGGGGATTGGATGAGCAGTACTTC. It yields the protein CASSFRLGGLDEQYF.

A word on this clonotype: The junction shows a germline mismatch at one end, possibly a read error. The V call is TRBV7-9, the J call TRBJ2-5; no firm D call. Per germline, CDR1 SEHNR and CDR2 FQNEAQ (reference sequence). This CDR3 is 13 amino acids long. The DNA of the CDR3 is TGTGCCAGCAGCCCTCCAAGTAAAGAGTCCCAGTACTTC. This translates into CASSPPSKESQYF.

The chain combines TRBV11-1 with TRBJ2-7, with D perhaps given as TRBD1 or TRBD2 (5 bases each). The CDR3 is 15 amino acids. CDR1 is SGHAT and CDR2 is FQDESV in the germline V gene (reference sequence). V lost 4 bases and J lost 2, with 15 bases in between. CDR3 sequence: CASSSPERGAYEQYF. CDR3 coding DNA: TGTGCCAGCAGCTCCCCCGAGAGAGGGGCCTACGAGCAGTACTTC.

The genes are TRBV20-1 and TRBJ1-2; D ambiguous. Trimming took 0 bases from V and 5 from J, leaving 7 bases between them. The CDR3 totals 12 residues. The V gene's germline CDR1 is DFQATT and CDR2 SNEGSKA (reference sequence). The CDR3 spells CSARDAGYGYTF. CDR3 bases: TGCAGTGCTAGAGATGCGGGGTATGGCTACACCTTC.

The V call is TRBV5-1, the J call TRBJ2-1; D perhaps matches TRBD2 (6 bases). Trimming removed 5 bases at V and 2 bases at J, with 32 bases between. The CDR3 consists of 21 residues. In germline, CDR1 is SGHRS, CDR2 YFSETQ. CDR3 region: CASSFSPWDGGAGQPYNEQFF. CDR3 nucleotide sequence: TGCGCCAGCAGTTTCTCTCCGTGGGACGGGGGTGCTGGACAACCCTACAATGAGCAGTTCTTC.

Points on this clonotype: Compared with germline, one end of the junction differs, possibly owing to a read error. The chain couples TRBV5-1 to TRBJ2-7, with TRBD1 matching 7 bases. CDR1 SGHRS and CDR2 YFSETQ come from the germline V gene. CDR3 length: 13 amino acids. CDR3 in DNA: TGCACCAGCAGACCCGGGACAGCCTACGAGCAGTACTTC. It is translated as CTSRPGTAYEQYF.

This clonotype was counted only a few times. The CDR3 protein is CASSEEGYSPLHF. The DNA for the CDR3 is TGTGCCAGCAGTGAAGAGGGGTATTCACCCCTCCACTTT. The J gene is TRBJ1-6, the V gene TRBV6-1; D might be TRBD1 (5 bases). Germline CDR1 and CDR2: MNHNS and SASEGT. V lost 1 base and J 8 bases, leaving 6 bases between the germline ends. The CDR3 sequence is 13 residues long.

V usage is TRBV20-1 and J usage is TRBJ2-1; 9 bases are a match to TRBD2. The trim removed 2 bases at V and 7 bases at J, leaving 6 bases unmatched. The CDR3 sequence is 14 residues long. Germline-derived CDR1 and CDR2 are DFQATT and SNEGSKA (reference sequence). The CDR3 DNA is TGCAGTGCTAGATGGGCGGGGGGGCGGAATGAGCAGTTCTTC. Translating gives CSARWAGGRNEQFF.

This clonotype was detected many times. CDR3 region: CASSPPPTQGGYTF. CDR3 nucleotide sequence: TGTGCCAGCAGTCCCCCCCCGACTCAGGGGGGCTACACCTTC. This chain joins TRBV28 and TRBJ1-2, with D perhaps TRBD1 (6 bases). This CDR3 is built from 14 residues. V lost 5 bases, J lost 8 bases, and 18 bases lay in between. The germline V gene has CDR1 MDHEN and CDR2 SYDVKM.

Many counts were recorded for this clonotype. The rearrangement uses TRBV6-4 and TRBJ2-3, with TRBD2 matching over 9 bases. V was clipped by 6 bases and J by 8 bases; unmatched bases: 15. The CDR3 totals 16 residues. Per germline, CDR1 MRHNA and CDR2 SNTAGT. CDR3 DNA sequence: TGTGCCAGCAGAGAACAAGCGGGGGGCCCGGTCGGTACGCAGTATTTT. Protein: CASREQAGGPVGTQYF.

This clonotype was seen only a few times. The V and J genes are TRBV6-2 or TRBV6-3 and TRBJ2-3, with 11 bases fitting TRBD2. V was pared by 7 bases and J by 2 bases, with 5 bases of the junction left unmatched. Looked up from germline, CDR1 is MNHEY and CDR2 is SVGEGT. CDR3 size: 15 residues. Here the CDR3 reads CASKRLAGNTDTQYF. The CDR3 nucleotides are TGTGCCAGCAAAAGACTAGCGGGGAACACAGATACGCAGTATTTT.

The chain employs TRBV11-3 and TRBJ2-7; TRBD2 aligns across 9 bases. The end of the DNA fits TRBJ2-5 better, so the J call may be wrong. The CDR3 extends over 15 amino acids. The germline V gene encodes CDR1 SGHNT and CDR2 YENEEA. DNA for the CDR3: TGTGCCAGCAGCCTACGCACCGGGACTAGCAAGACCCAGTACTTC. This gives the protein CASSLRTGTSKTQYF.

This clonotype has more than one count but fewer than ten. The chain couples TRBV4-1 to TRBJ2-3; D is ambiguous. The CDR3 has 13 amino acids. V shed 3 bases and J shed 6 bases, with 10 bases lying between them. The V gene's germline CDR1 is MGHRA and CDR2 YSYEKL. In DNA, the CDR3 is TGCGCCAGCAGCCAGCCCAACTCGGATACGCAGTATTTT. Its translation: CASSQPNSDTQYF.

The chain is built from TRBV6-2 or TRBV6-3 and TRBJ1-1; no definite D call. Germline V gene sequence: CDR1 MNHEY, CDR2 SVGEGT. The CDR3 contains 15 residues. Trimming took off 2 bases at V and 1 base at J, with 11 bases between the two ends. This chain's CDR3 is CASSYAVIPNTEAFF. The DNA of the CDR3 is TGTGCCAGCAGTTACGCCGTCATTCCGAACACTGAAGCTTTCTTT.

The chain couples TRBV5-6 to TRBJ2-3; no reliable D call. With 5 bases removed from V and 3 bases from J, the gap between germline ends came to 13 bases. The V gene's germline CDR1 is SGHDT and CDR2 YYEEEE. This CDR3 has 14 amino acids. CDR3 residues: CASSLPKATDTQYF. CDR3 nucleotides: TGTGCCAGCAGTTTACCCAAAGCGACAGATACGCAGTATTTT.

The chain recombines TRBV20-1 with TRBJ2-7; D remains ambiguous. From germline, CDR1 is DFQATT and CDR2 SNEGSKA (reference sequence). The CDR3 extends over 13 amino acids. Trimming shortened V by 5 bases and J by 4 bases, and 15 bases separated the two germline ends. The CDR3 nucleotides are TGCAGTGCTGAACCGACGGATCCTTACGAGCAGTACTTC. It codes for CSAEPTDPYEQYF.

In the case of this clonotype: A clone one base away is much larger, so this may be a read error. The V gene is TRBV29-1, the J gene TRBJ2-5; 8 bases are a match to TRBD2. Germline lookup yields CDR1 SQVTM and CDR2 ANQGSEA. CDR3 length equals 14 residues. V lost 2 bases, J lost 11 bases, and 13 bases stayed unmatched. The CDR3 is CSVERGGTFNEQYF. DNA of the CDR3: TGCAGCGTTGAACGGGGGGGCACGTTCAATGAGCAGTACTTC.

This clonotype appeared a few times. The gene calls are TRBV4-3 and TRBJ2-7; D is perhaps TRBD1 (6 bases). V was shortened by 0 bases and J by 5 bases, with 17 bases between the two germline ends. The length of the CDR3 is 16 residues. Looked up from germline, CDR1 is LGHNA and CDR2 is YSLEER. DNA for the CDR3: TGCGCCAGCAGCCAAGATTTAGGACAGTGGACCGACGAGCAGTACTTC. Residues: CASSQDLGQWTDEQYF.